This T cell receptor (beta chain) is from a study of blood T cell repertoires in COVID-19. Whole-study context: Acute-phase and convalescent COVID-19 samples originated in the United States, Italy and Spain. T cells, B-cell-depleted T cells, or PBMCs supplied cDNA or gDNA.

The CDR3 totals 13 residues. Trimming shortened V by 2 bases and J by 6 bases, and 7 bases separated the two germline ends. This table comes from immunoSEQ multiplex PCR, and its TCRdb copy is limited to in-frame clones, with some not included. The sample lists over 50,000 clones; 85% to 90% were seen once. The sample comprised peripheral blood. This clonotype was obtained from a man between 65 and 85 years old with active COVID-19. The rearrangement uses TRBV12-3 or TRBV12-4 and TRBJ2-2, with a tentative D call TRBD1 (5 bases). Here the CDR3 reads CASSLQGAGELFF. The CDR3 nucleotides read TGTGCCAGCAGTTTACAAGGGGCCGGGGAGCTGTTTTTT.